This TCR beta chain stems from a study of blood T cell repertoires in COVID-19. Germline V gene data show CDR1 as MNHEY and CDR2 as SVGAGI. The ends lost 7 bases at V and 6 bases at J; junction bases unmatched: 6. This CDR3 comprises 14 residues. The table came from immunoSEQ multiplex PCR; TCRdb's copy has only in-frame clones and leaves some out. The data hold approximately 670,000 clones, with over 80% observed a single time. This clone has only a few counts. Source material: peripheral blood. The receptor was isolated from a woman in her late teens or twenties with acute or convalescent COVID-19. The V and J genes are TRBV6-5 and TRBJ1-6; 7 nucleotides line up with TRBD1. CDR3 sequence: CASTRGQTNSPLHF. The CDR3 coding sequence is TGTGCCAGCACCCGGGGACAGACTAATTCACCCCTCCACTTT.